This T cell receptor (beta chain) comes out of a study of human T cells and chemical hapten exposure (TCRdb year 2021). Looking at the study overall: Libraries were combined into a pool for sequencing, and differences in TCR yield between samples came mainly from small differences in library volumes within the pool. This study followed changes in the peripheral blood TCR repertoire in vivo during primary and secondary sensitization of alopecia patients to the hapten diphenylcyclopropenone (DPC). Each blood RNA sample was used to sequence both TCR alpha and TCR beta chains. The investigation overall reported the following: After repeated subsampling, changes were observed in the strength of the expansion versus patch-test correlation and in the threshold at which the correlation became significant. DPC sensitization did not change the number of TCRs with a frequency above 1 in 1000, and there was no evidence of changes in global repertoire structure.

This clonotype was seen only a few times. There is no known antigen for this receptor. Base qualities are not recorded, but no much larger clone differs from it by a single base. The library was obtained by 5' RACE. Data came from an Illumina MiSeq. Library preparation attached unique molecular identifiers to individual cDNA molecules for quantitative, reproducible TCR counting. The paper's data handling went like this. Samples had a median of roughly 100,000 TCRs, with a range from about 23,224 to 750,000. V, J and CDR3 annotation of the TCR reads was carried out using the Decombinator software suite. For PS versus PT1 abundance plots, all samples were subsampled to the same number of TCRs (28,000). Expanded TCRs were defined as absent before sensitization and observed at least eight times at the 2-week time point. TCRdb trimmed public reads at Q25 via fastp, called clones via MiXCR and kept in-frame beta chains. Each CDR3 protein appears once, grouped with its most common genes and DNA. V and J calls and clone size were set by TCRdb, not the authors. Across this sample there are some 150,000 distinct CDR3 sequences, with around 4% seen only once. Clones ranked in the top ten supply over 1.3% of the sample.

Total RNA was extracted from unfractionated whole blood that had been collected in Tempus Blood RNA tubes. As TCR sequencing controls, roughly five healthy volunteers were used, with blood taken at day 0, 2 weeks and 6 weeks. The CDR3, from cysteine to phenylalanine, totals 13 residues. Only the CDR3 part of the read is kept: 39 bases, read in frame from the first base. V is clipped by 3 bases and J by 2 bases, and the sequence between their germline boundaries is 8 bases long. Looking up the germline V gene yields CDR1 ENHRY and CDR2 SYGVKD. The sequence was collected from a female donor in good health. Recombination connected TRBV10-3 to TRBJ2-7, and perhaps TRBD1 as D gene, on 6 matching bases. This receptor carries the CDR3 CAISDRGPYEQYF. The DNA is TGTGCCATCAGTGACAGGGGACCCTACGAGCAGTACTTC.